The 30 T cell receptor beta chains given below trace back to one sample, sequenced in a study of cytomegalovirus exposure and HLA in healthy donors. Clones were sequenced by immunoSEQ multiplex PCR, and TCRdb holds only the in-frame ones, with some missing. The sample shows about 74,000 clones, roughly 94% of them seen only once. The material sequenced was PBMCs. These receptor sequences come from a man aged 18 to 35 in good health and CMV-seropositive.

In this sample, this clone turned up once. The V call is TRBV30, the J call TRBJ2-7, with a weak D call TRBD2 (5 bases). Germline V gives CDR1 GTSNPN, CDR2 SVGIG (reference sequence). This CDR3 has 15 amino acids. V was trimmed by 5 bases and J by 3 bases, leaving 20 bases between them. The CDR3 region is CAWGRGPEGYYEQYF. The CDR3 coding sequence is TGTGCCTGGGGCCGAGGGCCAGAAGGCTACTACGAGCAGTACTTC.

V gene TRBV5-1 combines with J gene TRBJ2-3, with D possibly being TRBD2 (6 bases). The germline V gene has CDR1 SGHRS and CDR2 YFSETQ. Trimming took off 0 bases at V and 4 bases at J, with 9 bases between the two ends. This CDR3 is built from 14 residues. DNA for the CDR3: TGCGCCAGCAGCTTGGCGGGAGAGCCAGATACGCAGTATTTT. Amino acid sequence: CASSLAGEPDTQYF.

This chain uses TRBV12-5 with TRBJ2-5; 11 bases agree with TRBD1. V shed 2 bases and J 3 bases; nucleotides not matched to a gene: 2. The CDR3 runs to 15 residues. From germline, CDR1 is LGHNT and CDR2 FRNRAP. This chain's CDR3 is CASGLWTGGEETQYF. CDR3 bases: TGTGCTAGTGGTTTGTGGACAGGGGGCGAAGAGACCCAGTACTTC.

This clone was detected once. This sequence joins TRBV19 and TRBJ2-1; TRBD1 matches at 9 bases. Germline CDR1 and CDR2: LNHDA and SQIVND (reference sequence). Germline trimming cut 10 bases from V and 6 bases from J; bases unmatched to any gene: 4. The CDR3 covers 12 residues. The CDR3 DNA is TGTGCCATTCGGGACAGGGCCAATGAGCAGTTCTTC. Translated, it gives CAIRDRANEQFF.

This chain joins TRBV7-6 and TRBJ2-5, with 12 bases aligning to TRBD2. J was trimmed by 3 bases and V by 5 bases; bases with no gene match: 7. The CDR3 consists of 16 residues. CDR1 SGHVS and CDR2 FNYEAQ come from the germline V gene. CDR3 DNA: TGTGCCAGCAGCCGCGGACTAGCGGGGCTTAAAGAGACCCAGTACTTC. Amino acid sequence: CASSRGLAGLKETQYF.

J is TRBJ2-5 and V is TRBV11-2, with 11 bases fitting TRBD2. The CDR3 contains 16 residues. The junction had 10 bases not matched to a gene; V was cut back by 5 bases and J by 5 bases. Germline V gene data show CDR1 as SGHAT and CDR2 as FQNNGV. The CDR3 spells CASSPLGGLAVETQYF. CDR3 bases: TGTGCCAGCAGCCCTTTAGGGGGACTAGCGGTTGAGACCCAGTACTTC.

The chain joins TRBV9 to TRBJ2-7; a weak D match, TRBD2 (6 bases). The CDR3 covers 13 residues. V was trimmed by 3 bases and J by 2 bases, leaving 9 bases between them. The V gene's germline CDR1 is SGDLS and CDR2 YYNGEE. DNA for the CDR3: TGTGCCAGCAGCGAGAGCGGGCCCTACGAGCAGTACTTC. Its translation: CASSESGPYEQYF. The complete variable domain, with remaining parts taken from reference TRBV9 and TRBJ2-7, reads DSGVTQTPKHLITATGQRVTLRCSPRSGDLSVYWYQQSLDQGLQFLIQYYNGEERAKGNILERFSAQQFPDLHSELNLSSLELGDSALYFCASSESGPYEQYFGPGTRLTVT.

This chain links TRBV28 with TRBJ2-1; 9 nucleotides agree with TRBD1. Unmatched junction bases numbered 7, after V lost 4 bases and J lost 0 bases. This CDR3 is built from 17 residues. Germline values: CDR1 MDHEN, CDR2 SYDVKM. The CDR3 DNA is TGTGCCAGCAGTTCACCGGGACAGGGCAGCTCCTACAATGAGCAGTTCTTC. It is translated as CASSSPGQGSSYNEQFF.

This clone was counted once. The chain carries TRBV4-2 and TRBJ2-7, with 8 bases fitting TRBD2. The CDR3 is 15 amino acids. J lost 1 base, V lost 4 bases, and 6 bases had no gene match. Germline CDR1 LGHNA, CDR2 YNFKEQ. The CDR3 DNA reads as TGTGCCAGCAGCCCGCACGGCGGGGGGTCCTACGAGCAGTACTTC. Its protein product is CASSPHGGGSYEQYF.

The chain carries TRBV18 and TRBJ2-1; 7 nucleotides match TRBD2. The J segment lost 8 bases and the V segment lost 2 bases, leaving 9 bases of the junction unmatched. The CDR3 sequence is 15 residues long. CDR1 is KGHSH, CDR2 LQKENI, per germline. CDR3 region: CASSPLAGEVDEQFF. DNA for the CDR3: TGTGCCAGCTCACCATTGGCGGGAGAGGTGGATGAGCAGTTCTTC.

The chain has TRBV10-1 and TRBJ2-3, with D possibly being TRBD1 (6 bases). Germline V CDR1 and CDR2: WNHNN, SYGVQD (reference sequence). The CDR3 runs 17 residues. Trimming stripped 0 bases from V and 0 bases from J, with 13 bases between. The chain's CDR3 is CASSESGGALSTDTQYF. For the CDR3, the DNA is TGCGCCAGCAGTGAGTCAGGGGGAGCCCTTAGCACAGATACGCAGTATTTT.

DNA of the CDR3: TGTGCCAGCAGCTTCAGCGGGTGGGGGGGGAGGAACACTGAAGCTTTCTTT. It is translated as CASSFSGWGGRNTEAFF. This rearrangement joins TRBV13 to TRBJ1-1, with TRBD1 as a possible D gene (5 bases). This CDR3 comprises 17 residues. In germline, CDR1 is PRHDT, CDR2 FYEKMQ (reference sequence). V shed 3 bases and J shed 1 base, with 18 bases lying between them.

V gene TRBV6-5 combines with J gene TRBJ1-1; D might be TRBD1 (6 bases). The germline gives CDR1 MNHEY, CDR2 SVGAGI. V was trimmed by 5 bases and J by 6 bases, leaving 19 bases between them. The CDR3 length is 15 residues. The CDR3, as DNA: TGTGCCAGCAGTGGAGGCCTTACAGGGAGGGCTGAAGCTTTCTTT. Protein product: CASSGGLTGRAEAFF.

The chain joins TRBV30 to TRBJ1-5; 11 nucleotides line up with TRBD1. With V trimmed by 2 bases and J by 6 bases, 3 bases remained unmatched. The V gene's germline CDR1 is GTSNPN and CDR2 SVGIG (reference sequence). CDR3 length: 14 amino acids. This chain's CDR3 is CAWSLGTGGQPQHF. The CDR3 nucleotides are TGTGCCTGGAGTTTGGGGACAGGGGGTCAGCCCCAGCATTTT.

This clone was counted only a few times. CDR3 in amino acids: CASSVLTDNTEAFF. As DNA, the CDR3 is TGTGCCAGCAGCGTATTGACAGACAACACTGAAGCTTTCTTT. This chain connects TRBV9 to TRBJ1-1, with a tentative D call TRBD1 (5 bases). V was trimmed by 1 base and J by 2 bases, leaving 9 bases between them. The CDR3 runs to 14 residues. Germline CDR1 reads SGDLS; CDR2 reads YYNGEE.

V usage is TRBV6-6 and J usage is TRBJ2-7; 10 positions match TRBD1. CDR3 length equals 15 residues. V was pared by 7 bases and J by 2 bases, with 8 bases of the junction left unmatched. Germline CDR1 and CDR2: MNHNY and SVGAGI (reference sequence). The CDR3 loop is CASNGQGENPYEQYF. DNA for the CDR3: TGTGCCAGCAACGGACAGGGGGAGAACCCCTACGAGCAGTACTTC.

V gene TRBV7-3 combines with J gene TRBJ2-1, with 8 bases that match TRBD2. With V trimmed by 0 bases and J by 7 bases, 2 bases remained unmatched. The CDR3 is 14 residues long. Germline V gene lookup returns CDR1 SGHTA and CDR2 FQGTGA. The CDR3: CASSLTPSGNEQFF. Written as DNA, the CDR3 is TGTGCCAGCAGCTTAACGCCTAGCGGGAATGAGCAGTTCTTC.

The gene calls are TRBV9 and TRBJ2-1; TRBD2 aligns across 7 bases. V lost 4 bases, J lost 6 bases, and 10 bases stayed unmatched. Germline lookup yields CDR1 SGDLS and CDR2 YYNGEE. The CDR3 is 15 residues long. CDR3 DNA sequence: TGTGCCAGCAGCCGAGGACTAGGGGAGGTCAATGAGCAGTTCTTC. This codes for CASSRGLGEVNEQFF.

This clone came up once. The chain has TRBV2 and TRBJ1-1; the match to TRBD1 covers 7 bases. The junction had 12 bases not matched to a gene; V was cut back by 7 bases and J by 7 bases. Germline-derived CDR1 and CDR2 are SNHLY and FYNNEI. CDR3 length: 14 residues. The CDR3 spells CASIWQGGFGEAFF. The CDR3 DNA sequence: TGTGCCAGCATCTGGCAGGGGGGCTTCGGTGAAGCTTTCTTT. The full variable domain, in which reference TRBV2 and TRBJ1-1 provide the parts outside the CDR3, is EPEVTQTPSHQVTQMGQEVILRCVPISNHLYFYWYRQILGQKVEFLVSFYNNEISEKSEIFDDQFSVERPDGSNFTLKIRSTKLEDSAMYFCASIWQGGFGEAFFGQGTRLTVV.

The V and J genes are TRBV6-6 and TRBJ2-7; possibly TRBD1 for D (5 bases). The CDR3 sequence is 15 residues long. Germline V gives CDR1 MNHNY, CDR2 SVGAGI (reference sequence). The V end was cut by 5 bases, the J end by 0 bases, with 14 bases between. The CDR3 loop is CASSPPSGASYEQYF. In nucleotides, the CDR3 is TGTGCCAGCAGTCCTCCCAGTGGGGCCTCCTACGAGCAGTACTTC.

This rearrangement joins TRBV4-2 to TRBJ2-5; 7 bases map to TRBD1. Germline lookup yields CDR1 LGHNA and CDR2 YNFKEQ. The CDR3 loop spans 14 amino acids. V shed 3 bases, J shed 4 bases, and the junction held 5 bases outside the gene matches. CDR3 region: CASSQGDSGETQYF. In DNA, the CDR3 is TGTGCCAGCAGCCAGGGGGACAGTGGAGAGACCCAGTACTTC.

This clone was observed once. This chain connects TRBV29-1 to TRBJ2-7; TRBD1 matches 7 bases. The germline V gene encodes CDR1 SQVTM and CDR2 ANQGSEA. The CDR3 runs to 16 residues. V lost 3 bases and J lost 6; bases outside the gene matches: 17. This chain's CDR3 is CSVDPQRQGLIPEQYF. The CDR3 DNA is TGCAGCGTTGATCCCCAACGACAGGGCTTAATTCCCGAGCAGTACTTC.

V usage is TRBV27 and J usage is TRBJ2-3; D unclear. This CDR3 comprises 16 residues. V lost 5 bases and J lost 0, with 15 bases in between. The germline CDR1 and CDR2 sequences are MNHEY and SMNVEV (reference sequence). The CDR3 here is CASSPPYPISTDTQYF. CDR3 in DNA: TGTGCCAGCAGTCCCCCCTATCCTATTAGCACAGATACGCAGTATTTT.

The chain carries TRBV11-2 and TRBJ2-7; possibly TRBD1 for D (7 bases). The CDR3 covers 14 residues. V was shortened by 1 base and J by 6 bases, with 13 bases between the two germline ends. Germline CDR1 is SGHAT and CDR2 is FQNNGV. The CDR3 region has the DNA TGTGCCAGCAGCTTAGGTAACAGGGGAGGCGAGCAGTACTTC. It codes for CASSLGNRGGEQYF.

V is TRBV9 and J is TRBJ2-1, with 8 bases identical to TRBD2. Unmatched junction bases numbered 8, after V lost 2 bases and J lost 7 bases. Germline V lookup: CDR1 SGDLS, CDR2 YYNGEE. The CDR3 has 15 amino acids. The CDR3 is CASSVTGTRENEQFF. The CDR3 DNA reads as TGTGCCAGCAGCGTGACCGGGACTAGAGAGAATGAGCAGTTCTTC.

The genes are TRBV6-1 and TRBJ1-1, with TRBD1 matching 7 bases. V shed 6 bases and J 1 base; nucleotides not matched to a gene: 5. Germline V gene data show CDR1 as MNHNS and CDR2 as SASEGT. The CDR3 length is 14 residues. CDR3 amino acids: CASSLTGKNTEAFF. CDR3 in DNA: TGTGCCAGCAGCCTGACAGGGAAGAACACTGAAGCTTTCTTT.

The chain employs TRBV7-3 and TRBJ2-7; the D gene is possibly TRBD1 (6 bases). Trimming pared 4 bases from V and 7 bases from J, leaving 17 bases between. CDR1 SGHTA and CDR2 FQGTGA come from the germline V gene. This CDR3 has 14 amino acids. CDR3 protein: CASSSGTPPGEQYF. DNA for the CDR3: TGTGCCAGCAGCTCCGGGACACCTCCGGGAGAGCAGTACTTC.

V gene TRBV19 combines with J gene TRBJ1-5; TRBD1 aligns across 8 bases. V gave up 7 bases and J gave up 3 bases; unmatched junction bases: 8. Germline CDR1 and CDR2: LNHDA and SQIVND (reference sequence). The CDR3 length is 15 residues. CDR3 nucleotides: TGTGCCAGTACGGATTGGACAGGGCCCAATCAGCCCCAGCATTTT. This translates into CASTDWTGPNQPQHF.

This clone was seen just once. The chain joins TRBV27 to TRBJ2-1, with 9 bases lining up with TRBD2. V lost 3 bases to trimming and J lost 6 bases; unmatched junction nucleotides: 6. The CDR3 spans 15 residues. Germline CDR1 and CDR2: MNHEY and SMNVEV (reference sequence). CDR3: CASSLLAGYTNEQFF. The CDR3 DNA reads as TGTGCCAGCAGTTTGCTAGCGGGATATACCAATGAGCAGTTCTTC.

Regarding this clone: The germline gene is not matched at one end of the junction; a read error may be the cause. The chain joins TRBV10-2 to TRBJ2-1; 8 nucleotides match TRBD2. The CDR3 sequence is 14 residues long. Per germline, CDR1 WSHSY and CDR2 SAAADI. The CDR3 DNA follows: TGCGCCAGCAATGAGCGGGAGTTTGCCAATGAGCAGTTCTTC. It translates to CASNEREFANEQFF.